What follows are 27 T cell receptor beta chains derived from one specimen sequenced in a study of T cell repertoires in cytomegalovirus infection. TCRdb fed the reads into MiXCR, producing one record per CDR3 protein. Among 300,000 to 450,000 distinct CDR3 sequences listed, about a sixth were seen once. Sequencing was performed on PBMCs. The receptor set was obtained from a human donor in good health (CMV status not recorded). Some clones in this sample may be carry-over from other donors' samples.

The V gene is TRBV4-2, the J gene TRBJ2-1; D call uncertain. The CDR3 is made up of 12 amino acids. Trimming removed 3 bases from V and 8 bases from J, with 8 bases in between. CDR1 is LGHNA and CDR2 is YNFKEQ in the germline V gene. Here the CDR3 reads CASSQGWDEQFF. The CDR3 DNA is TGTGCCAGCAGCCAGGGTTGGGATGAGCAGTTCTTC.

This chain joins TRBV5-1 and TRBJ2-4; 7 nucleotides agree with TRBD1. Germline V lookup: CDR1 SGHRS, CDR2 YFSETQ. There are 15 residues in the CDR3. V shed 0 bases and J 6 bases; nucleotides not matched to a gene: 6. The CDR3 region is CASSLGPGGLNIQYF. The DNA of the CDR3 is TGCGCCAGCAGCTTGGGTCCAGGGGGATTAAACATTCAGTACTTC. Full variable domain (remainder filled in from reference TRBV5-1 and TRBJ2-4): KAGVTQTPRYLIKTRGQQVTLSCSPISGHRSVSWYQQTPGQGLQFLFEYFSETQRNKGNFPGRFSGRQFSNSRSEMNVSTLELGDSALYLCASSLGPGGLNIQYFGAGTRLSVL.

This clonotype has at least ten counts. This chain connects TRBV7-8 to TRBJ2-7; 9 positions agree with TRBD1. The CDR3 spans 15 residues. Per germline, CDR1 SGHVS and CDR2 FQNEAQ. Germline trimming cut 3 bases from V and 3 bases from J; bases unmatched to any gene: 6. The CDR3 region has the DNA TGTGCCAGCAGCTTCACTGACAGGGGGGACTACGAGCAGTACTTC. This translates into CASSFTDRGDYEQYF.

This clonotype was recorded at least ten times. The rearrangement uses TRBV7-8 and TRBJ2-1, with a weak D call TRBD2 (5 bases). Trimming took off 5 bases at V and 9 bases at J, with 11 bases between the two ends. The CDR3 runs 12 residues. Germline CDR1 and CDR2: SGHVS and FQNEAQ. The CDR3 nucleotides are TGTGCCAGCAGCCTAGGTCGGGGTGAGCAGTTCTTC. It codes for CASSLGRGEQFF.

The table lists this clonotype with a few counts. The rearrangement uses TRBV7-9 and TRBJ2-7, with a possible D match to TRBD2 (5 bases). Germline V gene sequence: CDR1 SEHNR, CDR2 FQNEAQ (reference sequence). V lost 3 bases and J 4 bases, leaving 16 bases between the germline ends. This CDR3 comprises 15 residues. The CDR3 here is CASSFWVRGGYEQYF. The CDR3 DNA reads as TGTGCCAGCAGCTTCTGGGTCCGCGGAGGTTACGAGCAGTACTTC.

This clonotype was seen at least ten times. This chain joins TRBV7-8 and TRBJ1-5, with 9 positions matching TRBD1. CDR3 length: 17 amino acids. Germline trimming cut 1 base from V and 2 bases from J; bases unmatched to any gene: 6. Germline-derived CDR1 and CDR2 are SGHVS and FQNEAQ. Here the CDR3 DNA reads TGTGCCAGCAGCTTAGGATTGGACAGGGGTGGCAATCAGCCCCAGCATTTT. The encoded protein is CASSLGLDRGGNQPQHF.

This clonotype was seen at least ten times. The chain combines TRBV7-6 with TRBJ2-5; tentative D call: TRBD1 (7 bases). The V end lost 3 bases, the J end lost 5 bases, and 16 bases lay between the germline ends. The CDR3 spans 15 residues. CDR1 and CDR2 from the germline V gene are SGHVS and FNYEAQ. CDR3: CASSLTGRLAETQYF. The CDR3 DNA follows: TGTGCCAGCAGCTTGACAGGGCGGCTAGCGGAGACCCAGTACTTC.

This clonotype was picked up a small number of times. The chain has TRBV5-6 and TRBJ2-2; perhaps TRBD1 as D (5 bases). Germline-derived CDR1 and CDR2 are SGHDT and YYEEEE. The CDR3 has 20 residues. V dropped 0 bases and J dropped 1 base, with 22 bases sitting between them. The CDR3 region has the DNA TGTGCCAGCAGCTTGGGATGGGGCCTCCCAGGAAGGGAGAACACCGGGGAGCTGTTTTTT. Its translation is CASSLGWGLPGRENTGELFF.

This clonotype was counted between two and nine times. The chain combines TRBV29-1 with TRBJ2-1, with D maybe TRBD1 (5 bases). Trimming removed 4 bases from V and 8 bases from J, with 9 bases in between. The CDR3 has 11 amino acids. Germline assignment: CDR1 SQVTM and CDR2 ANQGSEA. For the CDR3, the DNA is TGCAGCGTTGCTCCAGGGTATGAGCAGTTCTTC. It encodes CSVAPGYEQFF.

This clonotype was seen a few times. V and J are TRBV3-1 and TRBJ2-7, with 14 bases fitting TRBD2. This CDR3 region has 16 residues. V gave up 1 base and J gave up 2 bases; unmatched junction bases: 1. CDR1 is LGHDT, CDR2 YNNKEL, per germline (reference sequence). CDR3 protein: CASSQVGLAGAYEQYF. In DNA form, the CDR3 reads TGTGCCAGCAGCCAAGTGGGACTAGCGGGGGCCTACGAGCAGTACTTC.

Points on this clonotype: A much larger clone is a single base away; this may be a read error. This likely comes from a read error, as the CDR3 has no conserved phenylalanine or tryptophan at its end. The chain carries TRBV7-2 and TRBJ2-3; D ambiguous. The CDR3 contains 13 residues. Germline-derived CDR1 and CDR2 are SGHTA and FQGNSA. Trimming removed 5 bases from V and 7 bases from J, with 13 bases in between. The CDR3 here is CASSPPAPNTQYL. Written as DNA, the CDR3 is TGTGCCAGCAGCCCGCCGGCCCCAAATACGCAGTATTTA.

In this sample, this clonotype turned up many times. The chain uses TRBV7-2 and TRBJ1-2; TRBD1 aligns across 12 bases. V shed 1 base and J 3 bases; nucleotides not matched to a gene: 3. The CDR3 covers 16 residues. The germline gives CDR1 SGHTA, CDR2 FQGNSA. This CDR3 reads CASSLVGTGGYYGYTF. CDR3 nucleotides: TGTGCCAGCAGCTTAGTAGGGACAGGGGGCTACTATGGCTACACCTTC. Variable domain in full (rest from reference TRBV7-2 and TRBJ1-2): GAGVSQSPSNKVTEKGKDVELRCDPISGHTALYWYRQSLGQGLEFLIYFQGNSAPDKSGLPSDRFSAERTGGSVSTLTIQRTQQEDSAVYLCASSLVGTGGYYGYTFGSGTRLTVV.

This clonotype was seen many times. The J gene is TRBJ1-1, the V gene TRBV6-5, with D possibly TRBD1 on 5 matching bases. Germline loops: CDR1 MNHEY, CDR2 SVGAGI. The CDR3 loop spans 18 amino acids. The V end lost 1 base, the J end lost 1 base, and 19 bases lay between the germline ends. CDR3 coding DNA: TGTGCCAGCAGTTACTGGGCGGATGGGGGAATGTCGAACACTGAAGCTTTCTTT. The encoded protein is CASSYWADGGMSNTEAFF.

CDR3 DNA: TGTGCCAGCAGCCTGGACGGACCTTATAATTCACCCCTCCACTTT. Residues: CASSLDGPYNSPLHF. J is TRBJ1-6 and V is TRBV6-5; no reliable D call. The CDR3 spans 15 residues. Germline CDR1 is MNHEY and CDR2 is SVGAGI. Trimming stripped 6 bases from V and 4 bases from J, with 13 bases between.

The chain uses TRBV7-9 and TRBJ1-1, with D possibly matching TRBD1 (5 bases). Between the trimmed V and J ends, which lost 2 bases and 7 bases, there was a span of 8 bases. The length of the CDR3 is 12 residues. The germline CDR1 and CDR2 sequences are SEHNR and FQNEAQ (reference sequence). In nucleotides, the CDR3 is TGTGCCAGCAGCTTATCGGGACTTGAAGCTTTCTTT. Amino acid sequence: CASSLSGLEAFF.

This clonotype occurred a few times. The chain recombines TRBV7-9 with TRBJ1-1; D perhaps matches TRBD1 (5 bases). Trimming took off 4 bases at V and 0 bases at J, with 12 bases between the two ends. CDR1 and CDR2 (germline): SEHNR, FQNEAQ (reference sequence). The CDR3 has 15 amino acids. CDR3 in amino acids: CASSSPRVMNTEAFF. The CDR3, as DNA: TGTGCCAGCAGCTCACCCAGGGTCATGAACACTGAAGCTTTCTTT.

The chain uses TRBV12-3 or TRBV12-4 and TRBJ2-1; 8 bases are a match to TRBD1. This CDR3 is 15 amino acids long. J lost 4 bases, V lost 5 bases, and 7 bases had no gene match. CDR3 residues: CASSMTGERYNEQFF. The CDR3 DNA sequence: TGTGCCAGCAGTATGACAGGGGAGCGTTACAATGAGCAGTTCTTC.

This clonotype was found a few times. V gene TRBV7-6 combines with J gene TRBJ2-6; the D gene is possibly TRBD2 (6 bases). This CDR3 contains 16 residues. Germline lookup yields CDR1 SGHVS and CDR2 FNYEAQ. V dropped 5 bases and J dropped 2 bases, with 13 bases sitting between them. The CDR3 coding sequence is TGTGCCAGCAGCCGTCGACTAGTAGCTGGGGCCAACGTCCTGACTTTC. This sequence encodes CASSRRLVAGANVLTF.

This clonotype was recorded a few times. V and J are TRBV7-9 and TRBJ2-2; 11 bases line up with TRBD1. The CDR3 has 16 amino acids. Per germline, CDR1 SEHNR and CDR2 FQNEAQ (reference sequence). Germline trimming cut 3 bases from V and 6 bases from J; bases unmatched to any gene: 6. CDR3 in DNA: TGTGCCAGCAGCTTGCAGGACAGGGGGCGTCCCGGGGAGCTGTTTTTT. It specifies CASSLQDRGRPGELFF.

The rearrangement links TRBV6-2 or TRBV6-3 to TRBJ2-5; D unresolved. Germline-derived CDR1 and CDR2 are MNHEY and SVGEGT. The CDR3 length is 13 residues. Trimming removed 7 bases from V and 3 bases from J, with 12 bases in between. CDR3 sequence (DNA): TGTGCCAGCACCGATAGTGGGAAAGAGACCCAGTACTTC. Translation: CASTDSGKETQYF.

This clonotype showed up just a few times. The chain uses TRBV12-3 or TRBV12-4 and TRBJ2-3; 8 positions agree with TRBD2. The CDR3 has 14 amino acids. V lost 7 bases and J lost 4; bases outside the gene matches: 7. The CDR3 reads CASKAGVGSDTQYF. The CDR3 coding sequence is TGTGCCAGCAAAGCGGGAGTGGGTTCAGATACGCAGTATTTT.

The chain links TRBV5-5 to TRBJ1-2; 9 positions match TRBD1. With V trimmed by 6 bases and J by 0 bases, 12 bases remained unmatched. Germline lookup yields CDR1 SGHKS and CDR2 YYEKEE (reference sequence). The CDR3 loop spans 17 amino acids. The CDR3 nucleotides are TGTGCCAGCAACTCTGGGGACAGGGTGATTCCTAACTATGGCTACACCTTC. Encoded protein: CASNSGDRVIPNYGYTF.

The chain has TRBV27 and TRBJ2-7, with a possible D match to TRBD1 (5 bases). The CDR3 runs 16 residues. The germline V gene has CDR1 MNHEY and CDR2 SMNVEV (reference sequence). The V gene lost 0 bases and the J gene lost 4 bases, with 16 bases spanning the gap. The CDR3 protein is CASSLSFPRTLYEQYF. The CDR3 region has the DNA TGTGCCAGCAGTTTATCGTTCCCTAGGACACTTTACGAGCAGTACTTC.

The genes are TRBV18 and TRBJ1-4, with 9 positions matching TRBD1. With V trimmed by 8 bases and J by 7 bases, 8 bases remained unmatched. The CDR3 spans 14 residues. CDR1 and CDR2 from the germline V gene are KGHSH and LQKENI. DNA for the CDR3: TGTGCCAGCGCAACCGGGACAGGGCTTGAAAAACTGTTTTTT. Its protein product is CASATGTGLEKLFF. Combining the CDR3 with reference TRBV18 and TRBJ1-4 gives the whole variable domain NAGVMQNPRHLVRRRGQEARLRCSPMKGHSHVYWYRQLPEEGLKFMVYLQKENIIDESGMPKERFSAEFPKEGPSILRIQQVVRGDSAAYFCASATGTGLEKLFFGSGTQLSVL.

The V and J genes are TRBV20-1 and TRBJ2-3; 11 nucleotides agree with TRBD2. Germline V lookup: CDR1 DFQATT, CDR2 SNEGSKA (reference sequence). The CDR3 runs to 17 residues. J was trimmed by 1 base and V by 5 bases; bases with no gene match: 11. The CDR3 nucleotides read TGCAGTGCTCCCCTCCCACTAGCGGGGGCCCGCACAGATACGCAGTATTTT. Translated, it gives CSAPLPLAGARTDTQYF.

This clonotype showed up just a few times. This chain joins TRBV20-1 and TRBJ1-3; D gene ambiguous. The CDR3 is made up of 15 amino acids. Germline assignment: CDR1 DFQATT and CDR2 SNEGSKA (reference sequence). Between the trimmed V and J ends, which lost 6 bases and 4 bases, there was a span of 19 bases. The CDR3: CSAPAFHHGGNTIYF. The DNA of the CDR3 is TGCAGTGCGCCAGCCTTTCACCACGGAGGAAACACCATATATTTT.

This clonotype was seen ten or more times. This chain uses TRBV7-6 with TRBJ1-3, with D perhaps TRBD1 (5 bases). The V gene lost 5 bases and the J gene lost 0 bases, with 14 bases spanning the gap. From germline, CDR1 is SGHVS and CDR2 FNYEAQ. CDR3 length: 16 residues. CDR3: CASSVMGRNSGNTIYF. The CDR3 bases are TGTGCCAGCAGCGTTATGGGACGGAACTCTGGAAACACCATATATTTT.